This T cell receptor (beta chain) was retrieved from a study of shared clonotypes between healthy human individuals. V dropped 5 bases and J dropped 2 bases, with 9 bases sitting between them. Germline CDR1 reads SEHNR; CDR2 reads FQNEAQ (reference sequence). This CDR3 is 13 amino acids long. Generated by immunoSEQ multiplex PCR, the TCRdb table keeps only in-frame clones and is missing some. The table lists some 1,100,000 clones, more than 75% of them singletons, with about 0.52% in the top ten. This clone was seen a single time. Other DNA sequences within the sample encode an identical CDR3. The J gene is TRBJ1-2, the V gene TRBV7-9; D might be TRBD1 (6 bases). The sample was memory CD4+ T cells from PBMCs. Subset in this sample: CD45RA-negative fraction. This TCR came from a young man in good health. Some clones in this sample may be carry-over from other donors' samples. Written as DNA, the CDR3 is TGTGCCAGCAGCAGCACAGGGAACTATGGCTACACCTTC. It codes for CASSSTGNYGYTF.